This TCR beta chain was sequenced during a study of blood T cells in healthy people across ages. General study points: When set beside aged donors, long-lived donors presented more naive CD4+ cells and higher diversity. TCR beta diversity was tightly associated with the proportion of naive T cells.

The authors ran a second PCR of 7 to 11 cycles using a sample-barcoded 5' primer and a J-beta primer mix. TCRdb analysed the 5' RACE reads with MiXCR anew, one entry per CDR3 protein. The repertoire holds 550,000 to 750,000 distinct CDR3 sequences, with roughly 20% as singletons. V was clipped by 4 bases and J by 4 bases; unmatched bases: 11. The CDR3 is 16 amino acids. Germline CDR1 SGDLS, CDR2 YYNGEE. This clonotype was found many times. Its antigen is not known. Specimen: blood. The origin of this receptor is a man between 70 and 80 years old in good health. The chain is built from TRBV9 and TRBJ1-3; 7 bases line up with TRBD1. Here the CDR3 DNA reads TGTGCCAGCAGCCGACAGGATAGGGGGCTCGGAAACACCATATATTTT. Encoded protein: CASSRQDRGLGNTIYF.